The following is a T cell receptor beta chain sequence with its context. The data originate from a study of blood T cell repertoires in COVID-19. Measured with immunoSEQ multiplex PCR; TCRdb has only the in-frame clones, and not every one. The profile shows about 140,000 clones, roughly 75% of them singletons. The CDR3 loop spans 13 amino acids. The germline gives CDR1 LNHDA, CDR2 SQIVND (reference sequence). V was clipped by 5 bases and J by 7 bases, with 14 bases between them. The rearrangement joins TRBV19 to TRBJ1-2, with a weak D call TRBD1 (5 bases). This receptor was taken from a woman aged 45-59 years who had recovered from COVID-19. The sequencing input was PBMCs or T cells enriched from blood (not recorded which). For the CDR3, the DNA is TGTGCCAGTAGTGGGCCGACCAGGGCTGGCTACACCTTC. Protein: CASSGPTRAGYTF.